This T cell receptor (beta chain) appears in the sequencing data of a study of shared clonotypes between healthy human individuals. Study-level information: Samples came from a couple of female and three male donors aged 18 to 49. Study-wide findings and caveats: Only blood was sampled, and tissue TCR repertoires likely differ from blood ones.

V gave up 1 base and J gave up 0 bases; unmatched junction bases: 5. There are 18 residues in the CDR3. Germline V lookup: CDR1 WSHSY, CDR2 SAAADI. Note on this clone: Its cognate antigen is unknown.

TCRdb's table, derived via immunoSEQ multiplex PCR, lists solely in-frame clones and lacks some. The table shows tens of thousands of clones, with around 57% occurring only once. The genes are TRBV10-2 and TRBJ2-3, with TRBD2 identical over 12 bases. The clonotype was recovered from a man aged 25-40 years in good health. The sequencing input was memory CD8+ T cells sorted from blood. Noted subset: CD45RO+ cells pooled with CCR7-negative TemRA cells. CDR3 loop: CASSEYGTSGYSTDTQYF. CDR3 coding DNA: TGCGCCAGCAGTGAGTACGGGACTAGCGGGTACAGCACAGATACGCAGTATTTT.